This TCR beta chain was retrieved from a study of cytomegalovirus exposure and HLA in healthy donors. A word on this clone: Its target is unknown.

Findings and caveats of the study: A later analysis found most CMV-associated TCR beta chains apparently HLA-restricted.

The V gene's germline CDR1 is SGHAT and CDR2 FQNNGV. V lost 6 bases to trimming and J lost 3 bases, with 17 bases between them. The CDR3 extends over 15 amino acids. PCR amplification relied on 60 Vbeta primers (plus 13 Jbeta primers). The repertoire was sequenced with immunoSEQ multiplex PCR; TCRdb's copy has only in-frame clones and lacks some. Of about 170,000 clones listed, over 70% are singletons. The sequence derives from a woman between 50 and 59 years old in good health and CMV-seropositive. The specimen was PBMCs. This chain connects TRBV11-2 to TRBJ1-1; D remains unclear. CDR3 nucleotides: TGTGCCAGCAGACACCTTAGTGGGAGATACACTGAAGCTTTCTTT. Translation gives CASRHLSGRYTEAFF.